A selection of T cell receptor beta chains follows, all from one sample in a study of T cell responses to AZD1222 COVID-19 vaccine. Assay: immunoSEQ multiplex PCR; the TCRdb copy retains only in-frame clones and omits some. Of approximately 150,000 clones listed, roughly 90% are singletons. The sequencing here drew on peripheral blood, taken 28 days after the second AZD1222 dose. The receptors come from an adult who received the AZD1222 COVID-19 vaccine. CDR3s include the opening cysteine and the closing phenylalanine or tryptophan. The D gene is left open where the match is weak.

V gene,D gene,J gene,CDR3 protein
TRBV18,TRBD1,TRBJ1-1,CASSPMGQGYTEAFF
TRBV19,NA,TRBJ1-2,CASTRTSNYGYTF
TRBV9,NA,TRBJ1-2,CASSGGSYGYTF
TRBV6-5,NA,TRBJ1-5,CASSLNQPQHF
TRBV27,NA,TRBJ1-6,CASSRGLSALNSPLHF
TRBV19,NA,TRBJ1-5,CASSKRTGSLSNQPQHF
TRBV19,NA,TRBJ1-1,CASSIGQTRGSEAFF
TRBV7-2,TRBD1,TRBJ1-3,CASSLSRTGAVRNTIYF
TRBV18,NA,TRBJ1-2,CASSSNLGPLDNYGYTF
TRBV27,NA,TRBJ1-3,CASKDLQGTAGNTIYF
TRBV11-3,NA,TRBJ2-3,CASSPRGVGGTQYF
TRBV4-2,NA,TRBJ1-5,CASSQDDSLYQPQHF
TRBV6-4,TRBD1,TRBJ1-2,CASRTGNYGYTF
TRBV6-5,NA,TRBJ1-1,CASSLPRTEAFF
TRBV19,TRBD2,TRBJ2-2,CASSPSSGGWTGELFF
TRBV7-9,NA,TRBJ2-7,CASSLVSQAEQYF
TRBV19,TRBD2,TRBJ2-5,CASSPRDGGGTQETQYF
TRBV25-1,NA,TRBJ2-7,CASSESYEQYF
TRBV6-5,NA,TRBJ1-2,CASQSAGHSYTF
TRBV6-2/TRBV6-3,NA,TRBJ1-5,CASSWGGWNQPQHF